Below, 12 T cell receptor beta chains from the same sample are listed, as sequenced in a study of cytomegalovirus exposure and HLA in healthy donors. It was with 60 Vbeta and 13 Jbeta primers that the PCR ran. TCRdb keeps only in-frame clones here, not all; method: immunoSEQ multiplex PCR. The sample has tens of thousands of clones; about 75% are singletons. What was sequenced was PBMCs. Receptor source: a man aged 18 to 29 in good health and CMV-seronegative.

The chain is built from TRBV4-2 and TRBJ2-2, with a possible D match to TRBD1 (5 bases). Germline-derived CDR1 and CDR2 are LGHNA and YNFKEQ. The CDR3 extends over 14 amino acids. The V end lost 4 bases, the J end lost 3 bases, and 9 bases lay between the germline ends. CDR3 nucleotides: TGTGCCAGCAGCCCGGACACTGACACCGGGGAGCTGTTTTTT. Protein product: CASSPDTDTGELFF.

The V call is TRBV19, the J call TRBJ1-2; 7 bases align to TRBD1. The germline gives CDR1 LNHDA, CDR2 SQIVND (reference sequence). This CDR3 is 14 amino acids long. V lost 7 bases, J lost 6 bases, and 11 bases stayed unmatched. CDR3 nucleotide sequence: TGTGCCAGTAAGGGAGACAGGGTGAGGGATGGCTACACCTTC. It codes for CASKGDRVRDGYTF.

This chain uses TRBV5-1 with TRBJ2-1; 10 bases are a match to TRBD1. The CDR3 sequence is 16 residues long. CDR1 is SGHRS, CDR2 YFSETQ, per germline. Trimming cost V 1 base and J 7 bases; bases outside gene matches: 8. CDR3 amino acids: CASSLSSGTGANEQFF. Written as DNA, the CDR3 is TGCGCCAGCAGCTTGTCGTCGGGGACAGGGGCGAATGAGCAGTTCTTC. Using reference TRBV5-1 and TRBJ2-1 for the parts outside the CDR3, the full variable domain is KAGVTQTPRYLIKTRGQQVTLSCSPISGHRSVSWYQQTPGQGLQFLFEYFSETQRNKGNFPGRFSGRQFSNSRSEMNVSTLELGDSALYLCASSLSSGTGANEQFFGPGTRLTVL.

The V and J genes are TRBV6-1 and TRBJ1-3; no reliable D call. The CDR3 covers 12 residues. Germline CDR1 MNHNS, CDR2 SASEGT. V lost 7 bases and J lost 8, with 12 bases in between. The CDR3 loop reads CASILSGDTIYF. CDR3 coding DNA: TGTGCCAGCATTCTCTCCGGGGACACCATATATTTT.

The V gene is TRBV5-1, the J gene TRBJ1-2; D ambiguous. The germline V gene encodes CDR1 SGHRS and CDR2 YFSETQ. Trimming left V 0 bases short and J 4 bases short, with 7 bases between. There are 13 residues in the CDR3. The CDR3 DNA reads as TGCGCCAGCAGCTTGGAGAGGGTCTATGGCTACACCTTC. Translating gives CASSLERVYGYTF. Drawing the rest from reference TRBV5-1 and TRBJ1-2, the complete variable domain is KAGVTQTPRYLIKTRGQQVTLSCSPISGHRSVSWYQQTPGQGLQFLFEYFSETQRNKGNFPGRFSGRQFSNSRSEMNVSTLELGDSALYLCASSLERVYGYTFGSGTRLTVV.

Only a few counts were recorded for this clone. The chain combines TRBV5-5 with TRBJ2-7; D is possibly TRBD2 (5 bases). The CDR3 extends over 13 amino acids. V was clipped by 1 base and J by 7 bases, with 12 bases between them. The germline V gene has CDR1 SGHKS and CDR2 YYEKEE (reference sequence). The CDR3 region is CASSLFPEAEQYV. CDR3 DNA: TGTGCCAGCAGCTTGTTCCCGGAGGCGGAGCAGTACGTC.

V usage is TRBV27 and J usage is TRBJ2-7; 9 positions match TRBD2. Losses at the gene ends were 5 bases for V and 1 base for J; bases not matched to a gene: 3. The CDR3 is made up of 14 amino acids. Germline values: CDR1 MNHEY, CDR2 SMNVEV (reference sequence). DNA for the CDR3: TGTGCCAGCAGTCGGGCGGGGGGGTCCTACGAGCAGTACTTC. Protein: CASSRAGGSYEQYF.

The CDR3 DNA reads as TGTGCCAGCAGTGATAGGTTGGACTTAGCCAAAAACATTCAGTACTTC. Its translation: CASSDRLDLAKNIQYF. The V gene is TRBV2, the J gene TRBJ2-4; the D gene is possibly TRBD2 (5 bases). The CDR3 sequence is 16 residues long. V gave up 3 bases and J gave up 0 bases, with 12 bases separating them. Germline loops: CDR1 SNHLY, CDR2 FYNNEI. The complete variable domain, with remaining parts taken from reference TRBV2 and TRBJ2-4, reads EPEVTQTPSHQVTQMGQEVILRCVPISNHLYFYWYRQILGQKVEFLVSFYNNEISEKSEIFDDQFSVERPDGSNFTLKIRSTKLEDSAMYFCASSDRLDLAKNIQYFGAGTRLSVL.

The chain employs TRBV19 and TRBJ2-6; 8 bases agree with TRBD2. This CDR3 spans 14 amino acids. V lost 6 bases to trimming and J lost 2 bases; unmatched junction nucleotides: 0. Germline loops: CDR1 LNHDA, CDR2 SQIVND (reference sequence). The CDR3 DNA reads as TGTGCCAGTAGCGGGGGGGCTGGGGCCAACGTCCTGACTTTC. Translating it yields CASSGGAGANVLTF. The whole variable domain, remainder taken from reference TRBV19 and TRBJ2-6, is DGGITQSPKYLFRKEGQNVTLSCEQNLNHDAMYWYRQDPGQGLRLIYYSQIVNDFQKGDIAEGYSVSREKKESFPLTVTSAQKNPTAFYLCASSGGAGANVLTFGAGSRLTVL.

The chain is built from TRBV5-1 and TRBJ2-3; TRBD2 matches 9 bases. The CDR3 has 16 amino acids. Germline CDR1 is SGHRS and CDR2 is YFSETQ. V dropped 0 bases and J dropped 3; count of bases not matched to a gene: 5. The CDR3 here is CASSLVASGVTDTQYF. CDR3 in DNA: TGCGCCAGCAGCTTGGTAGCTAGCGGGGTGACAGATACGCAGTATTTT.

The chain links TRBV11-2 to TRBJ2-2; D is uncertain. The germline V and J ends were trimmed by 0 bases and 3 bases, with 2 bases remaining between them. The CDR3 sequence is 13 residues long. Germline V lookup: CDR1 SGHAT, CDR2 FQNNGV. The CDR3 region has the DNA TGTGCCAGCAGCTTAGACTACACCGGGGAGCTGTTTTTT. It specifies CASSLDYTGELFF.

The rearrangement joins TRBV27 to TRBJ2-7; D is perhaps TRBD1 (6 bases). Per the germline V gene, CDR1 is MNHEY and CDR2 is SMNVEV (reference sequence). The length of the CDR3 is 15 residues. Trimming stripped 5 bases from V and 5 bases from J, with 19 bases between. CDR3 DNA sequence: TGTGCCAGCAGTCCCATATCTCCTCAGGGGAACGAGCAGTACGTC. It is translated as CASSPISPQGNEQYV.